Following are 9 T cell receptor beta chains from one sample sequenced in a study of blood T cell repertoires in COVID-19. The repertoire was sequenced with immunoSEQ multiplex PCR; TCRdb's copy has only in-frame clones and lacks some. The sample lists over 250,000 clones, approximately 85% occurring once. The specimen sequenced was peripheral blood. The receptors here all came from a woman in her thirties with acute or convalescent COVID-19.

This chain joins TRBV4-3 and TRBJ1-6, with D uncertain. Looked up from germline, CDR1 is LGHNA and CDR2 is YSLEER. V gave up 2 bases and J gave up 6 bases, with 17 bases separating them. This CDR3 has 17 residues. CDR3 bases: TGCGCCAGCAGCCAATTTTCGGGGTCTATCACTAATTCACCCCTCCACTTT. Translating it yields CASSQFSGSITNSPLHF.

The chain combines TRBV2 with TRBJ1-2; TRBD1 agrees at 7 bases. CDR3 size: 14 residues. The germline V gene has CDR1 SNHLY and CDR2 FYNNEI. With 7 bases clipped from V and 7 bases from J, the junction kept 12 bases outside the gene matches. CDR3 region: CASKKDRLLRGYTF. DNA for the CDR3: TGTGCCAGCAAGAAGGACAGGCTCCTTCGTGGCTACACCTTC.

J is TRBJ2-7 and V is TRBV7-9; tentative D call: TRBD1 (5 bases). CDR1 and CDR2 from the germline V gene are SEHNR and FQNEAQ (reference sequence). The V end lost 1 base, the J end lost 6 bases, and 19 bases lay between the germline ends. This CDR3 is built from 16 residues. The chain's CDR3 is CASSLVGAGHRVEQYF. The CDR3 DNA follows: TGTGCCAGCAGCTTAGTAGGGGCAGGGCACCGGGTCGAGCAGTACTTC.

This clone has a single count. This chain uses TRBV11-2 with TRBJ2-2, with 8 positions matching TRBD1. The ends lost 4 bases at V and 1 base at J; junction bases unmatched: 11. The CDR3 spans 18 residues. Looked up from germline, CDR1 is SGHAT and CDR2 is FQNNGV. The CDR3 here is CASSSPRDRPVNTGELFF. CDR3 in DNA: TGTGCCAGCAGCTCCCCCCGGGACAGGCCGGTGAACACCGGGGAGCTGTTTTTT.

The V gene is TRBV18, the J gene TRBJ2-3; TRBD1 matches at 8 bases. This CDR3 has 16 residues. The junction had 10 bases not matched to a gene; V was cut back by 2 bases and J by 6 bases. CDR1 is KGHSH and CDR2 is LQKENI in the germline V gene. CDR3 loop: CASSPFMTGAGDTQYF. The CDR3 DNA is TGTGCCAGCTCACCATTTATGACAGGGGCGGGTGATACGCAGTATTTT.

V and J are TRBV30 and TRBJ2-7; D perhaps matches TRBD2 (6 bases). This CDR3 contains 15 residues. Germline assignment: CDR1 GTSNPN and CDR2 SVGIG (reference sequence). Trimming stripped 4 bases from V and 1 base from J, with 17 bases between. CDR3 nucleotide sequence: TGTGCCTGGACAAAACGGGGGAGTAGATCCTACGAGCAGTACTTC. Its translation is CAWTKRGSRSYEQYF. The full variable domain, completed using reference TRBV30 and TRBJ2-7, is SQTIHQWPATLVQPVGSPLSLECTVEGTSNPNLYWYRQAAGRGLQLLFYSVGIGQISSEVPQNLSASRPQDRQFILSSKKLLLSDSGFYLCAWTKRGSRSYEQYFGPGTRLTVT.

The CDR3 DNA follows: TGTGCCAGCATCCGGGATTCGAACACTGAAGCTTTCTTT. Amino acids: CASIRDSNTEAFF. V is TRBV6-6 and J is TRBJ1-1; no reliable D call. Germline loops: CDR1 MNHNY, CDR2 SVGAGI (reference sequence). The CDR3 has 13 amino acids. V lost 7 bases and J lost 1, with 10 bases in between.

V usage is TRBV2 and J usage is TRBJ2-7; 8 bases line up with TRBD1. The CDR3 consists of 14 residues. Looked up from germline, CDR1 is SNHLY and CDR2 is FYNNEI. V dropped 6 bases and J dropped 9; count of bases not matched to a gene: 13. Here the CDR3 DNA reads TGTGCCAGCAGAGATACCCGGGACAGGAGAGGGCAGTACTTC. Translated: CASRDTRDRRGQYF.

This clone was found a few times. This chain joins TRBV19 and TRBJ1-5; no firm D call. Germline CDR1 LNHDA, CDR2 SQIVND (reference sequence). The CDR3 length is 14 residues. Trimming removed 2 bases from V and 5 bases from J, with 10 bases in between. The CDR3 region is CASSISGGYQPQHF. Here the CDR3 DNA reads TGTGCCAGTAGTATATCCGGAGGGTATCAGCCCCAGCATTTT.